Each of the 9 T cell receptor beta chains below was sequenced from the same sample in a study of cytomegalovirus exposure and HLA in healthy donors. 60 Vbeta and 13 Jbeta primers were used in PCR. Only in-frame clones appear in the TCRdb table, and some are missing; sequencing was by immunoSEQ multiplex PCR. The sample consists of under 85,000 clones, 60% to 80% of them appearing once. Sequenced material: PBMCs. Receptors originate from a woman in her forties in good health and CMV-seropositive.

The V gene is TRBV12-5, the J gene TRBJ1-2, with D possibly TRBD1 on 6 matching bases. V lost 5 bases and J lost 6, with 13 bases in between. This CDR3 region has 13 residues. Germline V CDR1 and CDR2: LGHNT, FRNRAP. CDR3 bases: TGTGCTAGTGGTGTTACAGGGCTCGATGGCTACACCTTC. It codes for CASGVTGLDGYTF.

The V gene is TRBV6-5, the J gene TRBJ1-1; D may be TRBD1 (6 bases). V shed 5 bases and J shed 4 bases, with 14 bases lying between them. The CDR3 consists of 14 residues. From germline, CDR1 is MNHEY and CDR2 SVGAGI. CDR3 region: CASSATAGATEAFF. CDR3 in DNA: TGTGCCAGCAGTGCAACAGCGGGGGCCACTGAAGCTTTCTTT.

In regard to this clone: Other DNA sequences in the same sample also yield this CDR3. The chain has TRBV29-1 and TRBJ2-7; 7 bases fit TRBD2. The CDR3 sequence is 12 residues long. V shed 6 bases, J shed 2 bases, and the junction held 4 bases outside the gene matches. Germline CDR1 reads SQVTM; CDR2 reads ANQGSEA. This CDR3 reads CSVRLATYEQYF. CDR3 sequence (DNA): TGCAGCGTCCGACTAGCAACCTACGAGCAGTACTTC.

This clone was seen a few times. The genes are TRBV27 and TRBJ1-2, with 7 positions matching TRBD1. This CDR3 has 13 amino acids. V trimming: 5 bases; J trimming: 3 bases; junction bases outside the gene matches: 3. Germline loops: CDR1 MNHEY, CDR2 SMNVEV (reference sequence). CDR3 nucleotides: TGTGCCAGCAGTGGAGGGGGCGACTATGGCTACACCTTC. Its translation is CASSGGGDYGYTF.

This clone has just a few counts. This chain connects TRBV5-4 to TRBJ2-1, with D possibly TRBD2 on 5 matching bases. The CDR3 consists of 17 residues. CDR1 is SGHNT, CDR2 YYREEE, per germline (reference sequence). V was trimmed by 2 bases and J by 1 base, leaving 16 bases between them. The CDR3 nucleotides read TGTGCCAGCAGCTTATATATAGCGTACCAGTCCTACAATGAGCAGTTCTTC. Its translation is CASSLYIAYQSYNEQFF.

This chain joins TRBV7-6 and TRBJ2-2; 7 bases match TRBD1. The CDR3 spans 14 residues. V shed 5 bases and J 5 bases; nucleotides not matched to a gene: 5. Germline assignment: CDR1 SGHVS and CDR2 FNYEAQ. The CDR3 DNA follows: TGTGCCAGCAGCGGACTCAGGGGGACCGGGGAGCTGTTTTTT. It is translated as CASSGLRGTGELFF.

The chain is built from TRBV10-3 and TRBJ1-1; D uncertain. The germline gives CDR1 ENHRY, CDR2 SYGVKD. This CDR3 contains 11 residues. The V gene lost 10 bases and the J gene lost 0 bases, with 6 bases spanning the gap. CDR3: CASGLNTEAFF. CDR3 bases: TGTGCCAGCGGGTTGAACACTGAAGCTTTCTTT.

The gene calls are TRBV28 and TRBJ2-5; maybe TRBD1 (6 bases). V lost 6 bases and J 3 bases, leaving 17 bases between the germline ends. The CDR3 totals 15 residues. Looked up from germline, CDR1 is MDHEN and CDR2 is SYDVKM. The CDR3 loop is CASRLRGGGKETQYF. CDR3 in DNA: TGTGCCAGCAGACTCCGAGGGGGTGGAAAAGAGACCCAGTACTTC.

This clone was observed a handful of times. The genes are TRBV30 and TRBJ1-4; D remains ambiguous. Trimming cost V 2 bases and J 7 bases, with 5 bases left between them. There are 11 residues in the CDR3. Germline V lookup: CDR1 GTSNPN, CDR2 SVGIG (reference sequence). The CDR3 bases are TGTGCCTGGAGTACGGGTGAAAAACTGTTTTTT. This codes for CAWSTGEKLFF.